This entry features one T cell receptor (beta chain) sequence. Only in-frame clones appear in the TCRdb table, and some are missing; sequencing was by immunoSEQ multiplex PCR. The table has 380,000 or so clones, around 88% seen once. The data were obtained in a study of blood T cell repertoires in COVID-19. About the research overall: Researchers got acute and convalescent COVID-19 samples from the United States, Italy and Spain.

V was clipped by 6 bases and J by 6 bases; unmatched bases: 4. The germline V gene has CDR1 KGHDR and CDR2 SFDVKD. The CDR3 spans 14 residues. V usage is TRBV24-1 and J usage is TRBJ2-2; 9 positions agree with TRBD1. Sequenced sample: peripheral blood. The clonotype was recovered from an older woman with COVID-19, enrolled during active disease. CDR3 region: CATSNTGGPGELFF. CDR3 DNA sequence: TGTGCCACCAGTAATACAGGGGGCCCCGGGGAGCTGTTTTTT.